The sequence of this T cell receptor (beta chain) was determined in a study of T cells in Graves' hyperthyroidism and ophthalmopathy. Regarding the study as a whole: Also found in blood were most expanded thyroid clonotypes above 0.001.

PBMCs were derived from approximately 10 ml fresh peripheral blood. In this sample, this clonotype turned up many times. Its target is not known. From germline, CDR1 is MNHNY and CDR2 SVGAGI (reference sequence). CDR3 length: 15 amino acids. Germline trimming cut 2 bases from V and 4 bases from J; bases unmatched to any gene: 6. RNA transcripts provided the source from which TCR beta CDR3 regions were amplified. When the TCR CDR3 underwent first-round RT-PCR, the HTBI primer set was used. TCRdb itself ran the multiplex PCR reads through MiXCR, one entry per CDR3 protein. Of 750,000 to 950,000 distinct CDR3 sequences in the sample, about two fifths are singletons; the top ten hold approximately 8.7%.

The rearrangement joins TRBV6-6 to TRBJ1-1, with 8 bases lining up with TRBD1. The clonotype was recovered from a man aged 18 to 35 with Graves' hyperthyroidism. The sequenced sample was blood. CDR3 region: CASSYPTGVGTEAFF. CDR3 coding DNA: TGTGCCAGCAGTTACCCGACAGGGGTAGGCACTGAAGCTTTCTTT.